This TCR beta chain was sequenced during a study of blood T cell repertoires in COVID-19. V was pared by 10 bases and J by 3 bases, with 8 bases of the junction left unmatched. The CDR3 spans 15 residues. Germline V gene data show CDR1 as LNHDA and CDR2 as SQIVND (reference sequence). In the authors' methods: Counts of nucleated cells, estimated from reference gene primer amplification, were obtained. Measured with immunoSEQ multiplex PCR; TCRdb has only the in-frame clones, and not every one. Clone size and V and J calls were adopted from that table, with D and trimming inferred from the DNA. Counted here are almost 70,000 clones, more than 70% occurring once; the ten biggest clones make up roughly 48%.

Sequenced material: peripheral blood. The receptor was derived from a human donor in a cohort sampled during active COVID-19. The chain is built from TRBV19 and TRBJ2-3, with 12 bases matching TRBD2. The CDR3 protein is CATKTSGGRTDTQYF. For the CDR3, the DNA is TGTGCCACAAAGACTAGCGGGGGTCGGACAGATACGCAGTATTTT.